One sample yielded the 14 T cell receptor beta chains listed below, sequenced in a study of blood T cell repertoires in COVID-19 (dated by TCRdb to 2018 to 2020). Libraries were constructed by the immunoSEQ multiplex PCR assay. TCRdb retrieved this table from immuneACCESS and kept in-frame rearrangements only. Not all clones are present; in checked studies, unresolved V genes account for under half, and no reason is known for the remainder. The sample includes fewer than 700,000 clones, with about 88% observed a single time. Of the sample, under 8.5% is held by the ten largest clones. The material sequenced was peripheral blood. These receptors were obtained from a woman in her fifties or sixties with COVID-19, enrolled during active disease.

The chain recombines TRBV6-1 with TRBJ1-3; 8 nucleotides line up with TRBD1. CDR1 is MNHNS, CDR2 SASEGT, per germline. After removal of 0 bases from V and 2 bases from J, the junction contained 9 bases not matched to a gene. CDR3 length equals 18 residues. CDR3 residues: CASSEALRGQVTGNTIYF. CDR3 DNA sequence: TGTGCCAGCAGTGAAGCCCTCAGGGGGCAAGTGACTGGAAACACCATATATTTT.

V gene TRBV5-1 combines with J gene TRBJ1-6; D may be TRBD1 (5 bases). V dropped 3 bases and J dropped 6 bases, with 10 bases sitting between them. Germline values: CDR1 SGHRS, CDR2 YFSETQ. The CDR3 has 14 amino acids. The CDR3 loop is CASSWGVSNSPLHF. The CDR3 region has the DNA TGCGCCAGCAGCTGGGGGGTGAGTAATTCACCCCTCCACTTT. The entire variable domain, with the rest obtained from reference TRBV5-1 and TRBJ1-6, is as follows: KAGVTQTPRYLIKTRGQQVTLSCSPISGHRSVSWYQQTPGQGLQFLFEYFSETQRNKGNFPGRFSGRQFSNSRSEMNVSTLELGDSALYLCASSWGVSNSPLHFGNGTRLTVT.

The V and J genes are TRBV6-5 and TRBJ1-2, with TRBD1 matching 9 bases. V lost 5 bases to trimming and J lost 3 bases; unmatched junction nucleotides: 7. The CDR3 is 15 amino acids. CDR1 is MNHEY and CDR2 is SVGAGI in the germline V gene. The CDR3 is CASSNRQGGDYGYTF. The CDR3 DNA reads as TGTGCCAGCAGTAATAGACAGGGGGGGGACTATGGCTACACCTTC.

V is TRBV3-1 (or the pseudogene TRBV3-2) and J is TRBJ1-1; D may be TRBD1 (6 bases). This CDR3 contains 14 residues. Trimming removed 4 bases from V and 6 bases from J, with 15 bases in between. CDR1 and CDR2 (germline): LGHDT, YNNKEL (reference sequence). The CDR3 bases are TGTGCCAGCAGCCGGACAGAAGGGGGGGCTGAAGCTTTCTTT. Its translation: CASSRTEGGAEAFF.

This chain connects TRBV21-1 to TRBJ1-2; the table gives TRBD1 as D, unverified against the DNA. TRBV21-1 is a pseudogene locus. The CDR3 covers 17 residues. Written as DNA, the CDR3 is TGTGCCAGCAGCAAAGTAGGGGAGGACAGGGGGGTGTATGGCTACACCTTC. Its protein product is CASSKVGEDRGVYGYTF.

The rearrangement uses TRBV12-3 or TRBV12-4 and TRBJ2-1; 7 nucleotides agree with TRBD1. The CDR3 covers 12 residues. The V gene end was trimmed by 5 bases and the J gene end by 9 bases; junction bases not matched to a gene: 4. The CDR3, as DNA: TGTGCCAGCAGTGACGGACAGGTTGAGCAGTTCTTC. Protein sequence: CASSDGQVEQFF.

The rearrangement joins TRBV7-9 to TRBJ1-1; D not resolved. The CDR3 runs 12 residues. Trimming shortened V by 7 bases and J by 6 bases, and 12 bases separated the two germline ends. Germline V gene lookup returns CDR1 SEHNR and CDR2 FQNEAQ (reference sequence). CDR3 DNA: TGTGCCAGCAAAGACGAAGGAGCTGAAGCTTTCTTT. Its translation: CASKDEGAEAFF.

This clone was seen a single time. This chain links TRBV19 with TRBJ1-5, with D possibly being TRBD1 (5 bases). V was cut by 3 bases and J by 5 bases, with 11 bases left in between. CDR3 length: 14 amino acids. Germline V gene lookup returns CDR1 LNHDA and CDR2 SQIVND (reference sequence). The CDR3 region has the DNA TGTGCCAGTAGTATTAGGGACTCCGATCAGCCCCAGCATTTT. The encoded protein is CASSIRDSDQPQHF.

The chain couples TRBV5-1 to TRBJ1-1; unclear D gene. The germline CDR1 and CDR2 sequences are SGHRS and YFSETQ. The CDR3 extends over 14 amino acids. Trimming took 8 bases from V and 1 from J, leaving 15 bases between them. CDR3 sequence: CASKNLRENTEAFF. The DNA of the CDR3 is TGCGCCAGTAAGAACTTACGGGAGAACACTGAAGCTTTCTTT.

This chain links TRBV6-5 with TRBJ2-7, with 7 bases that match TRBD2. Germline CDR1 MNHEY, CDR2 SVGAGI. The CDR3 is 13 residues long. V lost 8 bases to trimming and J lost 6 bases; unmatched junction nucleotides: 10. CDR3 DNA sequence: TGTGCCAGCGGAAGGGAGGGACTGGGCGAGCAGTACTTC. Its protein is CASGREGLGEQYF.

In its sample, this clone was seen a few times. The gene calls are TRBV6-5 and TRBJ1-1; D remains unclear. The CDR3 sequence is 16 residues long. Germline V lookup: CDR1 MNHEY, CDR2 SVGAGI. V shed 2 bases and J shed 5 bases, with 18 bases lying between them. Written as DNA, the CDR3 is TGTGCCAGCAGTTACCGAAGTTTGCGGGGTAGTACTGAAGCTTTCTTT. Translating it yields CASSYRSLRGSTEAFF.

The chain is built from TRBV6-5 and TRBJ1-5; D not resolved. The germline CDR1 and CDR2 sequences are MNHEY and SVGAGI. This CDR3 is built from 13 residues. The V and J ends lost 5 bases and 3 bases respectively, with 8 bases between them. This CDR3 reads CASSRQANQPQHF. As DNA, the CDR3 is TGTGCCAGCAGTCGACAAGCCAATCAGCCCCAGCATTTT.

The rearrangement joins TRBV12-3 or TRBV12-4 to TRBJ1-5; D is ambiguous. The CDR3 is 13 residues long. Trimming took 7 bases from V and 5 from J, leaving 12 bases between them. As DNA, the CDR3 is TGTGCCAGCAAAGGAGGGTCTGATCAGCCCCAGCATTTT. Translation: CASKGGSDQPQHF.

This clone has more than one count but fewer than ten. V gene TRBV2 combines with J gene TRBJ1-2, with 7 bases identical to TRBD1. Losses at the gene ends were 7 bases for V and 0 bases for J; bases not matched to a gene: 8. The V gene's germline CDR1 is SNHLY and CDR2 FYNNEI. CDR3 size: 15 residues. DNA of the CDR3: TGTGCCAGCACCGAAAGAGGGGGCGCTAACTATGGCTACACCTTC. Amino acids: CASTERGGANYGYTF.